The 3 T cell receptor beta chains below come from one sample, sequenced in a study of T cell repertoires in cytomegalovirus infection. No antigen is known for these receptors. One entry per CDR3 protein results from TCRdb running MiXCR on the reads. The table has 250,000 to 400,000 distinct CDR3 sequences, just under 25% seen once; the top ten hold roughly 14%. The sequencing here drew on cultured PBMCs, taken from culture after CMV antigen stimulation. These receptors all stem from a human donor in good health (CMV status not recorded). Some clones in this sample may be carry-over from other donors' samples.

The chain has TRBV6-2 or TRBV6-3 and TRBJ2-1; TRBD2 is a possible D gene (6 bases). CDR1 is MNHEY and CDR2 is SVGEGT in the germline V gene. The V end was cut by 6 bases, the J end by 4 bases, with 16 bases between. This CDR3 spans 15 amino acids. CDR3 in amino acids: CASRKNLALYNEQFF. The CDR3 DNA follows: TGTGCCAGCAGGAAGAATCTAGCGCTGTACAATGAGCAGTTCTTC.

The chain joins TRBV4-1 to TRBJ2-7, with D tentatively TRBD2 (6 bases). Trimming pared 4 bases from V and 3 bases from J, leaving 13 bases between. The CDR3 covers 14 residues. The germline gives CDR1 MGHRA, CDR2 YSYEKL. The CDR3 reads CASSPRRANYEQYF. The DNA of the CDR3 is TGCGCCAGCAGCCCTCGGAGGGCGAACTACGAGCAGTACTTC.

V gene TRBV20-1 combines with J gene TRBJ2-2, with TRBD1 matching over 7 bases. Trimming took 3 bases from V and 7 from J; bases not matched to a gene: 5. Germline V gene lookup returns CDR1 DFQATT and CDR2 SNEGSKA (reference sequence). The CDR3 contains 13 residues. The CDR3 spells CSASLTGFGELFF. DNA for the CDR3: TGCAGTGCTAGTCTGACAGGGTTCGGGGAGCTGTTTTTT.